The clone carrying this TCR beta chain was recorded once. What it binds is unknown. Profiled with immunoSEQ multiplex PCR; TCRdb holds only in-frame clones, not every one. Among some 1,900,000 clones listed, less than 95% were seen once. This entry belongs to a study of shared clonotypes between healthy human individuals. About the study: A donor's plate count was three for CD4 naive and three for CD4 memory; CD8 naive had two and CD8 memory one. Findings and limits, study-wide: Among donors, the sharing of clonotypes was expected to be influenced by sequencing depth.

CD45RO-negative, CCR7-selected cells formed the naive CD8 fraction, which excluded terminally differentiated effector memory CD45RA+ cells. This CDR3 spans 16 amino acids. Sample: naive CD8+ T cells sorted from blood. This sequence originates from a young man in good health. This chain uses TRBV21-1 with TRBJ1-1. TRBV21-1 is deemed a pseudogene. The chain's CDR3 is CASSKEAFLRTAEAFF. CDR3 in DNA: TGTGCCAGCAGCAAAGAGGCCTTCCTACGAACTGCTGAAGCTTTCTTT.